These 15 T cell receptor beta chains share one sample of origin, sequenced in a study of identical twins listed by TCRdb under 2016. The library came from 5' RACE. Sequencing took place on an Illumina HiSeq 2000. Starting from the raw public reads, TCRdb applied fastp trimming at Q25, assembled clones with MiXCR and retained in-frame beta chains. Rows matching on CDR3 protein sequence are summarized as one entry with the most common DNA and genes. This sample has some 1,600,000 distinct CDR3 sequences in its table, and around a third of those were observed once. The ten top clones hold under 0.35% of the sample. Sequences were obtained from cord blood. The receptors shown here come from a newborn girl in good health.

This clonotype showed up just a few times. DNA of the CDR3: TGTGCCACCAGTCCCCAGGGAAAGTCGGACGAGCAGTACTTC. It translates to CATSPQGKSDEQYF. The chain is built from TRBV24-1 and TRBJ2-7; tentative D call: TRBD1 (5 bases). CDR3 size: 14 residues. Germline CDR1 reads KGHDR; CDR2 reads SFDVKD. V gave up 6 bases and J gave up 5 bases, with 16 bases separating them.

This clonotype was picked up a small number of times. V is TRBV20-1 and J is TRBJ2-7; 11 bases match TRBD1. The V gene end was trimmed by 7 bases and the J gene end by 4 bases; junction bases not matched to a gene: 6. Germline-derived CDR1 and CDR2 are DFQATT and SNEGSKA (reference sequence). This CDR3 is built from 13 residues. CDR3 DNA sequence: TGCAGTGTCCCGGACAGGGGGCGGTACGAGCAGTACTTC. Its protein product is CSVPDRGRYEQYF.

This clonotype was seen only a few times. The chain links TRBV2 to TRBJ2-3; tentative D call: TRBD1 (6 bases). This CDR3 has 14 amino acids. Between the trimmed V and J ends, which lost 0 bases and 10 bases, there was a span of 14 bases. Germline V gene data show CDR1 as SNHLY and CDR2 as FYNNEI. The CDR3: CASSEALLQGSQYF. CDR3 nucleotides: TGTGCCAGCAGTGAAGCGCTTCTACAGGGTTCGCAGTATTTT.

The CDR3 protein is CASSQGPGTSGGLGQFF. DNA of the CDR3: TGCGCCAGCAGCCAAGGACCCGGGACTAGCGGGGGGTTGGGGCAGTTCTTC. The genes are TRBV4-1 and TRBJ2-1, with TRBD2 matching over 15 bases. CDR3 length equals 17 residues. Germline CDR1 MGHRA, CDR2 YSYEKL. After removal of 1 base from V and 12 bases from J, the junction contained 10 bases not matched to a gene.

The V call is TRBV10-3, the J call TRBJ1-2; 10 positions match TRBD1. CDR1 is ENHRY, CDR2 SYGVKD, per germline. With V trimmed by 0 bases and J by 4 bases, 2 bases remained unmatched. This CDR3 contains 15 residues. The CDR3 loop is CAISESTGGAYGYTF. The DNA for the CDR3 is TGTGCCATCAGTGAGTCGACAGGGGGCGCCTATGGCTACACCTTC.

A few counts support this clonotype. The chain combines TRBV20-1 with TRBJ2-7, with 12 bases lining up with TRBD2. The V gene end was trimmed by 0 bases and the J gene end by 5 bases; junction bases not matched to a gene: 5. The CDR3 length is 15 residues. The V gene's germline CDR1 is DFQATT and CDR2 SNEGSKA (reference sequence). CDR3: CSARDPTSGGHEQYF. Written as DNA, the CDR3 is TGCAGTGCTAGAGATCCGACTAGCGGGGGCCACGAGCAGTACTTC.

The chain's CDR3 is CASSAQTGSPWKAFF. CDR3 sequence (DNA): TGTGCCAGCAGTGCTCAGACAGGGAGTCCGTGGAAAGCTTTCTTT. The chain employs TRBV6-1 and TRBJ1-1, with 7 bases fitting TRBD1. Germline V gene lookup returns CDR1 MNHNS and CDR2 SASEGT. V gave up 4 bases and J gave up 9 bases; unmatched junction bases: 14. The CDR3 length is 15 residues.

This chain links TRBV5-1 with TRBJ2-1; perhaps TRBD2 as D (6 bases). The V gene's germline CDR1 is SGHRS and CDR2 YFSETQ. The CDR3 covers 14 residues. Trimming cost V 1 base and J 9 bases, with 14 bases left between them. The CDR3 loop is CASSLTGSPAEQFF. The CDR3 nucleotides are TGCGCCAGCAGCTTGACCGGGAGTCCGGCTGAGCAGTTCTTC.

V is TRBV6-6 and J is TRBJ1-5; D unresolved. This CDR3 comprises 16 residues. V lost 0 bases, J lost 3 bases, and 12 bases lay in between. The V gene's germline CDR1 is MNHNY and CDR2 SVGAGI (reference sequence). The chain's CDR3 is CASSYSIFRTNQPQHF. CDR3 coding DNA: TGTGCCAGCAGTTACTCGATATTCCGTACCAATCAGCCCCAGCATTTT.

This clonotype was counted ten times or more. The J gene is TRBJ2-5, the V gene TRBV12-3 or TRBV12-4, with D possibly being TRBD2 (5 bases). V was pared by 7 bases and J by 2 bases, with 14 bases between. CDR3 size: 14 residues. CDR3 region: CASNEGSLQETQYF. The CDR3 DNA reads as TGTGCCAGCAATGAGGGTTCGCTTCAAGAGACCCAGTACTTC.

This sequence joins TRBV7-6 and TRBJ2-3; no reliable D call. V was pared by 6 bases and J by 3 bases, with 10 bases between. CDR3 length equals 13 residues. Germline V CDR1 and CDR2: SGHVS, FNYEAQ. The CDR3 nucleotides are TGTGCCAGCAGTTTGGCGAAGACAGATACGCAGTATTTT. This encodes CASSLAKTDTQYF.

As to this clonotype: This may stem from a read error, because a much larger clone lies one nucleotide away. This rearrangement joins TRBV24-1 to TRBJ2-7; TRBD2 agrees at 11 bases. CDR1 is KGHDR and CDR2 is SFDVKD in the germline V gene. CDR3 length: 15 residues. V lost 1 base, J lost 7 bases, and 5 bases stayed unmatched. CDR3 in amino acids: CATSDLLAGANEQYF. Written as DNA, the CDR3 is TGTGCCACCAGTGATTTACTAGCGGGAGCCAATGAGCAGTACTTC.

The gene calls are TRBV15 and TRBJ1-5; possible D gene TRBD1, 5 bases. Trimming stripped 6 bases from V and 4 bases from J, with 16 bases between. Germline CDR1 is LNHNV and CDR2 is YYDKDF (reference sequence). The CDR3 is 15 amino acids. CDR3 amino acids: CATSLRREGNQPQHF. The CDR3 DNA sequence: TGTGCCACCAGTTTAAGAAGGGAGGGGAATCAGCCCCAGCATTTT.

The chain uses TRBV20-1 and TRBJ2-5; D not certain. Germline lookup yields CDR1 DFQATT and CDR2 SNEGSKA (reference sequence). The CDR3 has 17 residues. The V gene lost 0 bases and the J gene lost 5 bases, with 22 bases spanning the gap. The CDR3 loop is CSARDFRKASANETQYF. The CDR3 DNA follows: TGCAGTGCTAGAGATTTCAGAAAGGCCTCTGCAAATGAGACCCAGTACTTC.

There are many counts of this clonotype. This rearrangement joins TRBV7-2 to TRBJ2-3, with 11 bases lining up with TRBD2. Germline V gene sequence: CDR1 SGHTA, CDR2 FQGNSA. V dropped 6 bases and J dropped 0; count of bases not matched to a gene: 2. CDR3 length: 15 amino acids. Written as DNA, the CDR3 is TGTGCCAGCAGTTGGACTAGCGGGAGCACAGATACGCAGTATTTT. Protein: CASSWTSGSTDTQYF.